The 21 T cell receptor beta chains in this list originate from one sample, sequenced in a study of cytomegalovirus exposure and HLA in healthy donors. The study ran its PCR with 60 Vbeta and 13 Jbeta primers. Method: immunoSEQ multiplex PCR; TCRdb's copy keeps in-frame clones and lacks some. The data hold more than 110,000 clones, with roughly 78% observed a single time. Sequencing was performed on PBMCs. The receptor set was obtained from a man in his thirties or forties in good health and CMV-seronegative.

The chain recombines TRBV2 with TRBJ2-7; perhaps TRBD1 as D (5 bases). The CDR3 runs 13 residues. CDR1 and CDR2 from the germline V gene are SNHLY and FYNNEI. The V and J ends lost 6 bases and 4 bases respectively, with 13 bases between them. The CDR3 DNA sequence: TGTGCCAGCAGGGAGATCCCAGGGTACGAGCAGTACTTC. Translating gives CASREIPGYEQYF.

The chain's CDR3 is CASSSTGDQPQHF. For the CDR3, the DNA is TGTGCCAGCAGTTCCACAGGGGATCAGCCCCAGCATTTT. This chain joins TRBV6-6 and TRBJ1-5, with 7 bases lining up with TRBD1. J lost 5 bases, V lost 4 bases, and 2 bases had no gene match. From germline, CDR1 is MNHNY and CDR2 SVGAGI (reference sequence). The CDR3 totals 13 residues.

This chain uses TRBV5-1 with TRBJ1-3; D ambiguous. Germline CDR1 SGHRS, CDR2 YFSETQ. V shed 4 bases and J shed 0 bases, with 8 bases lying between them. This CDR3 comprises 14 residues. The CDR3 protein is CASSNEGSGNTIYF. The CDR3 nucleotides read TGCGCCAGCAGCAATGAGGGCTCTGGAAACACCATATATTTT. The full variable domain, with the rest looked up from reference TRBV5-1 and TRBJ1-3, is KAGVTQTPRYLIKTRGQQVTLSCSPISGHRSVSWYQQTPGQGLQFLFEYFSETQRNKGNFPGRFSGRQFSNSRSEMNVSTLELGDSALYLCASSNEGSGNTIYFGEGSWLTVV.

V and J are TRBV4-1 and TRBJ2-1; D gene ambiguous. V was cut by 2 bases and J by 10 bases, with 15 bases left in between. This CDR3 contains 14 residues. The V gene's germline CDR1 is MGHRA and CDR2 YSYEKL. The CDR3 sequence is CASSQPGRNIEQFF. Here the CDR3 DNA reads TGCGCCAGCAGCCAACCAGGCCGTAACATCGAGCAGTTCTTC.

The chain couples TRBV10-3 to TRBJ1-2, with unresolved D. Trimming took 0 bases from V and 0 from J, leaving 8 bases between them. Germline V gene data show CDR1 as ENHRY and CDR2 as SYGVKD. CDR3 length equals 15 residues. The CDR3, as DNA: TGTGCCATCAGTGAGTCGTCGGGTGCTAACTATGGCTACACCTTC. Amino acid sequence: CAISESSGANYGYTF.

The sample holds one count of this clone. This sequence joins TRBV28 and TRBJ2-1; maybe TRBD1 (5 bases). Trimming removed 2 bases from V and 2 bases from J, with 7 bases in between. The CDR3 loop spans 14 amino acids. CDR1 is MDHEN and CDR2 is SYDVKM in the germline V gene. The CDR3 region is CASSLRTTYNEQFF. Written as DNA, the CDR3 is TGTGCCAGCAGTTTACGGACAACCTACAATGAGCAGTTCTTC.

A single count supports this clone. The chain joins TRBV30 to TRBJ1-1; the D gene is possibly TRBD1 (5 bases). CDR3 size: 16 residues. Germline lookup yields CDR1 GTSNPN and CDR2 SVGIG (reference sequence). With 0 bases removed from V and 7 bases from J, the gap between germline ends came to 21 bases. CDR3 DNA sequence: TGTGCCTGGAGTGTATCCAGGCGTCGACAGACCCGTGAAGCTTTCTTT. As protein: CAWSVSRRRQTREAFF.

This clone occurred a few times. This chain links TRBV4-1 with TRBJ1-6; 7 nucleotides agree with TRBD1. CDR1 MGHRA and CDR2 YSYEKL come from the germline V gene. The length of the CDR3 is 15 residues. After removal of 0 bases from V and 8 bases from J, the junction contained 4 bases not matched to a gene. CDR3 in DNA: TGCGCCAGCAGCCAAGAGAACAGGGGATATTCACCCCTCCACTTT. This encodes CASSQENRGYSPLHF.

The CDR3 DNA reads as TGTGCCAGCAGTCGACAGGGGGCTTTCGAGCAGTACTTC. It translates to CASSRQGAFEQYF. The chain is built from TRBV6-5 and TRBJ2-7; 10 bases are a match to TRBD1. CDR3 size: 13 residues. Germline values: CDR1 MNHEY, CDR2 SVGAGI. The junction had 4 bases not matched to a gene; V was cut back by 5 bases and J by 6 bases.

V is TRBV30 and J is TRBJ1-2, with 7 bases fitting TRBD1. Germline V gene sequence: CDR1 GTSNPN, CDR2 SVGIG (reference sequence). The CDR3 spans 13 residues. The V and J ends lost 1 base and 2 bases, in that order; junction bases with no gene match: 1. The CDR3 reads CAWSAGQNYGYTF. In DNA, the CDR3 is TGTGCCTGGAGTGCGGGACAGAACTATGGCTACACCTTC.

The chain's CDR3 is CASSRPTGGVATNEKLFF. The CDR3, as DNA: TGTGCCAGCAGCCGACCGACAGGGGGCGTCGCAACTAATGAAAAACTGTTTTTT. The chain recombines TRBV4-2 with TRBJ1-4; 10 bases fit TRBD1. The J segment lost 0 bases and the V segment lost 4 bases, leaving 8 bases of the junction unmatched. This CDR3 spans 18 amino acids. CDR1 LGHNA and CDR2 YNFKEQ come from the germline V gene.

The gene calls are TRBV5-6 and TRBJ2-5; 8 nucleotides match TRBD1. The CDR3 is made up of 16 amino acids. V was clipped by 3 bases and J by 5 bases; unmatched bases: 12. Germline CDR1 is SGHDT and CDR2 is YYEEEE. CDR3 coding DNA: TGTGCCAGCAGCTCTGCCAGACAGGGGTCGGAGGAGACCCAGTACTTC. This gives the protein CASSSARQGSEETQYF.

This chain uses TRBV27 with TRBJ2-7; D is possibly TRBD1 (5 bases). The V gene's germline CDR1 is MNHEY and CDR2 SMNVEV (reference sequence). The CDR3 extends over 17 amino acids. V was shortened by 5 bases and J by 0 bases, with 20 bases between the two germline ends. The CDR3 bases are TGTGCCAGCAGTCTGATCCCCCCCGGGCAGGGCTCCTACGAGCAGTACTTC. Translated: CASSLIPPGQGSYEQYF.

The chain recombines TRBV29-1 with TRBJ2-5, with a possible D match to TRBD2 (5 bases). The CDR3 extends over 13 amino acids. V was pared by 3 bases and J by 8 bases, with 16 bases between. Per germline, CDR1 SQVTM and CDR2 ANQGSEA. The CDR3 loop is CSVEESDRTTQYF. CDR3 coding DNA: TGCAGCGTTGAGGAATCGGACCGGACTACCCAGTACTTC.

On this clone itself: The sample holds other DNA sequences that translate to the same CDR3. The chain couples TRBV29-1 to TRBJ1-1; no clear D. The CDR3 has 11 amino acids. V lost 3 bases to trimming and J lost 5 bases, with 7 bases between them. CDR1 is SQVTM and CDR2 is ANQGSEA in the germline V gene. CDR3 sequence reads: CSVDGGTEAFF. CDR3 coding DNA: TGCAGCGTTGATGGAGGGACTGAAGCTTTCTTT.

The chain employs TRBV2 and TRBJ2-4; TRBD2 is a possible D gene (6 bases). CDR1 SNHLY and CDR2 FYNNEI come from the germline V gene. V shed 6 bases and J shed 5 bases, with 8 bases lying between them. CDR3 length: 12 amino acids. CDR3 nucleotides: TGTGCCAGCAGGTGGGAGGAAAACATTCAGTACTTC. The encoded protein is CASRWEENIQYF.

The chain uses TRBV13 and TRBJ1-1; D gene unclear. The V end was cut by 5 bases, the J end by 7 bases, with 8 bases between. This CDR3 comprises 11 residues. CDR1 and CDR2 from the germline V gene are PRHDT and FYEKMQ (reference sequence). The CDR3 DNA reads as TGTGCCAGCAGCGCCATCAGTGAAGCTTTCTTT. Its protein product is CASSAISEAFF.

The count of this clone is one. The chain links TRBV5-1 to TRBJ1-5; possibly TRBD1 for D (6 bases). The germline CDR1 and CDR2 sequences are SGHRS and YFSETQ. V dropped 5 bases and J dropped 0 bases, with 12 bases sitting between them. The CDR3 extends over 15 amino acids. CDR3 sequence reads: CASRVGHFSNQPQHF. CDR3 coding DNA: TGCGCCAGCAGGGTGGGACACTTTAGCAATCAGCCCCAGCATTTT. Filled out from reference TRBV5-1 and TRBJ1-5, the complete variable domain reads KAGVTQTPRYLIKTRGQQVTLSCSPISGHRSVSWYQQTPGQGLQFLFEYFSETQRNKGNFPGRFSGRQFSNSRSEMNVSTLELGDSALYLCASRVGHFSNQPQHFGDGTRLSIL.

The chain carries TRBV30 and TRBJ2-4; D may be TRBD2 (7 bases). The CDR3 spans 17 residues. Germline V gives CDR1 GTSNPN, CDR2 SVGIG (reference sequence). Trimming pared 2 bases from V and 1 base from J, leaving 18 bases between. CDR3 sequence (DNA): TGTGCCTGGAGTCCCGCCGGTGGGGGGGCTGCCAAAAACATTCAGTACTTC. As protein: CAWSPAGGGAAKNIQYF.

V is TRBV30 and J is TRBJ1-2; tentative D call: TRBD1 (5 bases). The CDR3 runs to 12 residues. Per germline, CDR1 GTSNPN and CDR2 SVGIG (reference sequence). V gave up 2 bases and J gave up 5 bases, with 9 bases separating them. The chain's CDR3 is CAWSSGGYGYTF. The CDR3 DNA follows: TGTGCCTGGAGTAGCGGGGGGTATGGCTACACCTTC.

This rearrangement joins TRBV19 to TRBJ2-1, with D perhaps TRBD1 (6 bases). CDR1 LNHDA and CDR2 SQIVND come from the germline V gene (reference sequence). Trimming left V 9 bases short and J 1 base short, with 16 bases between. The CDR3 runs 15 residues. CDR3 sequence: CASQKGETSYNEQFF. The CDR3 DNA reads TGTGCCAGCCAGAAGGGGGAGACGTCCTACAATGAGCAGTTCTTC.